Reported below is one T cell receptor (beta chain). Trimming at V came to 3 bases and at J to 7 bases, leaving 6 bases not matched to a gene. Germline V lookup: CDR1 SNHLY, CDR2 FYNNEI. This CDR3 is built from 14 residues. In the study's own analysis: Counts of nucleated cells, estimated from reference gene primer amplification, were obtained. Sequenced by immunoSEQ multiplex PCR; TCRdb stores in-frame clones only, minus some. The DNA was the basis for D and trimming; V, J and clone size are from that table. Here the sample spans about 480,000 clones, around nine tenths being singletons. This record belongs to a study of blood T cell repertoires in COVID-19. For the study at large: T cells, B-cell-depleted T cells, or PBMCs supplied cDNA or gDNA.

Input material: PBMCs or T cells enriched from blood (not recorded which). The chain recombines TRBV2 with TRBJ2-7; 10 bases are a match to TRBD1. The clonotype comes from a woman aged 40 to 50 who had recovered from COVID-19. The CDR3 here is CASSEGTGAGEQYF. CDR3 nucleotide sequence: TGTGCCAGCAGTGAGGGGACAGGGGCAGGGGAGCAGTACTTC.